This T cell receptor (beta chain) was captured by sequencing in a study of molecular identifiers for immune sequencing clone quantification (dated 2018 in TCRdb). For the study in its entirety: For a replicate experiment, RNA from approximately 20,000 or 100,000 naive CD8 T cells was divided into five aliquots, and four of the five aliquots were sequenced. CD8 T cells were used in a methods study to benchmark molecular-identifier clustering-based TCR repertoire sequencing (MIDCIRS) and TCR RNA copy counting.

Library preparation was by PCR. TCRdb lists the instrument as Illumina HiSeq 4000. Bulk TCR libraries were generated as previously described, with the TCR primers listed in Table S5 used. Total RNA was purified with the Qiagen AllPrep DNA/RNA kit. Before analysis, reads from multiple sequencing runs of the same library were pooled. The paper's processing steps were these. Reads were retained only if their TCR constant sequence matched exactly, and those retained reads were trimmed to 150 nt and grouped according to their 12-nt molecular barcodes. Reads in each barcode group were sub-clustered using a 15% Levenshtein threshold, and a quality-weighted consensus sequence was built for each RNA molecule. Non-functional sequences were excluded, and lower-count sequences lying one edit away from another sequence were also excluded. Based on a fit of two negative binomial distributions, barcode sub-clusters having less than 20% of the maximum read count were discarded. TCRdb applied fastp at Q25 and MiXCR to the public reads, then kept only in-frame beta chains. Every CDR3 protein is listed once, alongside the most common genes and DNA of its rows. The V and J calls here are based on TCRdb, not the publication. This sample has 600,000 to 650,000 distinct CDR3 sequences in its table, and just under 20% of those were observed once. Roughly 0.83% of the sample is in the top ten clones.

V sheds 8 bases and J sheds 7 bases, leaving 9 bases between their ends. The CDR1 and CDR2 encoded by the germline V gene (reference sequence) are SEHNR and FQNEAQ. The CDR3 contains 11 residues, cysteine and phenylalanine counted. Only CDR3 DNA remains: 33 bases, in frame from the first base. General findings and caveats noted by the study authors: Identical TCR molecules sharing a barcode could cause highly expanded clone sizes to be underestimated. In CMV-specific effector cells, clones with more than 20 RNA copies contained over 99% of molecules, whereas in naive cells such clones contained under 1% of molecules. A single cell's worth of spiked-in Jurkat TCR RNA was reported detectable even among around 1 million naive CD8 T cells. When barcode sub-clustering was left out, chimeric consensus sequences inflated TCR diversity, with chimeras reaching as high as 47%. Modeling indicated about 3.1 TCR RNA copies recovered per cell, compared with roughly 9.7 by digital PCR, which implies a capture efficiency of around 29%. Naive libraries contained spiked-in Jurkat TCR RNA (approximately ten copies' worth), which is not part of the donor repertoire.

Libraries of naive CD8 T cells were generated from roughly 21,000 to 960,000 sorted cells, with 10%, 30% or 50% of the purified RNA used. Naive CD8 T cells, defined as CD8+CD4-CCR7+CD45RA+, were FACS-sorted into RLT Plus buffer on a BD FACSAria II. To test detection sensitivity, Jurkat RNA equal to some 11 TCR copies was added to samples of roughly 18,000-1,100,000 naive CD8 T cells. Enrichment of CD8 T cells was performed with RosetteSep CD8+ T Cell Enrichment Cocktail and Ficoll-Paque, after which ACK red cell lysis was carried out. This clonotype was seen a handful of times. Its antigen target is currently unknown. Per-base quality was not reported, and no clone a single base away is much larger than it.

The receptor comes from a human donor in good health. Some libraries in this study had Jurkat cell RNA spiked in. This chain joins TRBV7-9 to TRBJ2-1; too little of a D gene remains to name it. The specimen sequenced was naive CD8+ T cells from blood, with Jurkat cell RNA spiked in. This specimen's cell subset or site label, interpreted: FACS-sorted CD8+CD4-CCR7+CD45RA+ naive T cells. The CDR3 protein is CASQLRNEQFF. The DNA sequence is given as TGTGCCAGCCAGCTTCGGAATGAGCAGTTCTTC.